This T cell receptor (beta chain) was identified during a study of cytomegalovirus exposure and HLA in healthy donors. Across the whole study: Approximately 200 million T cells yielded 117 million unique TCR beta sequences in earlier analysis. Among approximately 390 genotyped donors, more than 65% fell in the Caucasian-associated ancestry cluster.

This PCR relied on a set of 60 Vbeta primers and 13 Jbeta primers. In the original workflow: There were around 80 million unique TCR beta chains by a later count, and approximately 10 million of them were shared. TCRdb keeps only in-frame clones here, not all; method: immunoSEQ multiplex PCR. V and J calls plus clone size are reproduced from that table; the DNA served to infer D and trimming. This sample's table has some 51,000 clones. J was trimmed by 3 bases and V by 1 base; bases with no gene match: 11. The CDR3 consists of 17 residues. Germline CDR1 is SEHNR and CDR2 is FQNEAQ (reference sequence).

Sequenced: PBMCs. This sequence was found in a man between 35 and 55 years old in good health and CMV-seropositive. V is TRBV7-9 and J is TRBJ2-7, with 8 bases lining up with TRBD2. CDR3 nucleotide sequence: TGTGCCAGCAGCTTAGTACACGGCGGGAGGTCCCACTACGAGCAGTACTTC. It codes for CASSLVHGGRSHYEQYF.